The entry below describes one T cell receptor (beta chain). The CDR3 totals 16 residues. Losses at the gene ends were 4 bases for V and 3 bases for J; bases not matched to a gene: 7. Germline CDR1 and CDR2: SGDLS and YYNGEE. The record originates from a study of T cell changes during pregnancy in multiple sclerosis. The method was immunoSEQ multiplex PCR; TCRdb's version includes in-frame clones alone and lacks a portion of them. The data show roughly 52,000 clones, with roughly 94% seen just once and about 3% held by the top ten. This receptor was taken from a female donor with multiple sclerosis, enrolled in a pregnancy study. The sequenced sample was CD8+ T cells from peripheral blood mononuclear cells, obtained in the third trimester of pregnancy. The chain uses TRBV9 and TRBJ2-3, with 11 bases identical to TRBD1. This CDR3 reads CASSIPGTGGTDTQYF. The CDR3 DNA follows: TGTGCCAGCAGCATCCCCGGGACAGGGGGGACAGATACGCAGTATTTT.